The 31 T cell receptor beta chains listed next were all sequenced from one sample in a study of CD8 T cells in Susac syndrome. Random hexamers primed reverse transcription of roughly 0.5 to 1 ug RNA. TCRdb independently ran MiXCR on the immunoSEQ multiplex PCR reads; one entry per CDR3 protein. The repertoire holds 230,000 or so distinct CDR3 sequences, with around 95% as singletons. Source material: CD4+ T cells from PBMCs. Every receptor here comes from a human donor with multiple sclerosis.

V and J are TRBV7-2 and TRBJ2-2; D not certain. The V and J ends lost 6 bases and 1 base respectively, with 9 bases between them. Germline V gene sequence: CDR1 SGHTA, CDR2 FQGNSA. The CDR3 runs 14 residues. CDR3 protein: CASRPTQNTGELFF. In DNA form, the CDR3 reads TGTGCCAGCAGACCGACACAGAACACCGGGGAGCTGTTTTTT.

This chain uses TRBV9 with TRBJ2-1; D is uncertain. Trimming took off 3 bases at V and 0 bases at J, with 7 bases between the two ends. The V gene's germline CDR1 is SGDLS and CDR2 YYNGEE. The CDR3 loop spans 14 amino acids. This CDR3 is CASSDGSSYNEQFF. CDR3 nucleotide sequence: TGTGCCAGCAGCGATGGCAGCTCCTACAATGAGCAGTTCTTC. Drawing the rest from reference TRBV9 and TRBJ2-1, the complete variable domain is DSGVTQTPKHLITATGQRVTLRCSPRSGDLSVYWYQQSLDQGLQFLIQYYNGEERAKGNILERFSAQQFPDLHSELNLSSLELGDSALYFCASSDGSSYNEQFFGPGTRLTVL.

The chain links TRBV20-1 to TRBJ2-2; D remains ambiguous. This CDR3 contains 13 residues. Germline V CDR1 and CDR2: DFQATT, SNEGSKA (reference sequence). V lost 4 bases and J 3 bases, leaving 9 bases between the germline ends. The DNA for the CDR3 is TGCAGTGCTACCCGGGCCTACACCGGGGAGCTGTTTTTT. It is translated as CSATRAYTGELFF.

The J gene is TRBJ1-2, the V gene TRBV3-1, with 8 bases matching TRBD1. This CDR3 contains 12 residues. V shed 4 bases, J shed 10 bases, and the junction held 5 bases outside the gene matches. Germline V CDR1 and CDR2: LGHDT, YNNKEL (reference sequence). CDR3 sequence: CASSRRQGIYTF. CDR3 DNA: TGTGCCAGCAGCCGACGACAGGGGATCTACACCTTC.

The rearrangement joins TRBV29-1 to TRBJ1-3; D gene unclear. CDR3 size: 14 residues. Looked up from germline, CDR1 is SQVTM and CDR2 is ANQGSEA. V gave up 5 bases and J gave up 0 bases, with 11 bases separating them. In DNA, the CDR3 is TGCAGCGTTACACTGCCGTACTCTGGAAACACCATATATTTT. Its protein product is CSVTLPYSGNTIYF.

CDR3 sequence reads: CASSEGLAGTDTQYF. The CDR3 DNA sequence: TGTGCCAGCAGTGAAGGACTAGCGGGCACAGATACGCAGTATTTT. The chain has TRBV2 and TRBJ2-3; 9 bases map to TRBD2. J gave up 1 base and V 1 base, and 0 bases lay outside the gene matches. Germline V gives CDR1 SNHLY, CDR2 FYNNEI. The CDR3 spans 15 residues.

V is TRBV20-1 and J is TRBJ2-1; 7 nucleotides match TRBD1. The CDR3 is 15 amino acids. CDR1 DFQATT and CDR2 SNEGSKA come from the germline V gene (reference sequence). J was trimmed by 0 bases and V by 6 bases; bases with no gene match: 8. This chain's CDR3 is CSAYSRGSSYNEQFF. For the CDR3, the DNA is TGCAGTGCCTACAGCAGGGGGAGCTCCTACAATGAGCAGTTCTTC.

The chain combines TRBV20-1 with TRBJ2-7, with TRBD2 matching over 13 bases. The CDR3 spans 17 residues. The V and J ends lost 2 bases and 1 base, in that order; junction bases with no gene match: 8. Germline CDR1 is DFQATT and CDR2 is SNEGSKA (reference sequence). For the CDR3, the DNA is TGCAGTGCTAGACTGGGACTAGCGGGGCCCTCATCCTACGAGCAGTACTTC. Translating it yields CSARLGLAGPSSYEQYF.

This clonotype has just one count. The V gene is TRBV5-6, the J gene TRBJ2-1, with 8 bases fitting TRBD2. The CDR3 extends over 15 amino acids. The germline V gene has CDR1 SGHDT and CDR2 YYEEEE. Unmatched junction bases numbered 11, after V lost 6 bases and J lost 6 bases. The CDR3 protein is CASNYGLAGGNEQFF. CDR3 nucleotide sequence: TGTGCCAGCAACTACGGACTAGCCGGGGGCAATGAGCAGTTCTTC.

The chain links TRBV19 to TRBJ1-1, with D possibly being TRBD1 (6 bases). V was shortened by 6 bases and J by 4 bases, with 15 bases between the two germline ends. CDR1 is LNHDA, CDR2 SQIVND, per germline (reference sequence). The CDR3 spans 14 residues. The CDR3 DNA reads as TGTGCCAGTAGGGACAGAGGAGGGAGCACTGAAGCTTTCTTT. The encoded protein is CASRDRGGSTEAFF.

The rearrangement uses TRBV28 and TRBJ1-1, with no clear D. Trimming removed 2 bases from V and 5 bases from J, with 24 bases in between. Germline CDR1 reads MDHEN; CDR2 reads SYDVKM. CDR3 size: 18 residues. CDR3 residues: CASSLASLPQPTGTEAFF. CDR3 DNA sequence: TGTGCCAGCAGTTTAGCCTCTTTACCTCAGCCGACGGGAACTGAAGCTTTCTTT.

The V and J genes are TRBV6-5 and TRBJ1-2, with a weak D call TRBD1 (5 bases). Trimming removed 0 bases from V and 8 bases from J, with 19 bases in between. The CDR3 contains 16 residues. Germline CDR1 MNHEY, CDR2 SVGAGI. The DNA of the CDR3 is TGTGCCAGCAGTTACTCGTGGTCGCAGGGCGGTCGCGGCTACACCTTC. Residues: CASSYSWSQGGRGYTF.

This rearrangement joins TRBV11-2 to TRBJ2-1, with 7 nucleotides matching TRBD2. Germline V gene sequence: CDR1 SGHAT, CDR2 FQNNGV. Germline trimming cut 2 bases from V and 8 bases from J; bases unmatched to any gene: 15. The CDR3 runs to 17 residues. For the CDR3, the DNA is TGTGCCAGCAGCTTAAACCGCGGGAGACGGTTAATCCATGAGCAGTTCTTC. Translation gives CASSLNRGRRLIHEQFF.

This chain uses TRBV19 with TRBJ2-3, with a possible D match to TRBD1 (7 bases). CDR1 is LNHDA, CDR2 SQIVND, per germline (reference sequence). Trimming pared 6 bases from V and 2 bases from J, leaving 15 bases between. This CDR3 spans 15 amino acids. DNA for the CDR3: TGTGCCAGTAGAGATGGAGGGGGCCTCACAGATACGCAGTATTTT. It codes for CASRDGGGLTDTQYF.

This chain links TRBV29-1 with TRBJ2-6, with D tentatively TRBD1 or TRBD2 (5 bases each). In germline, CDR1 is SQVTM, CDR2 ANQGSEA. The V end was cut by 4 bases, the J end by 1 base, with 8 bases between. The CDR3 contains 14 residues. Here the CDR3 DNA reads TGCAGCGTTGTGGGGGTATCTGGGGCCAACGTCCTGACTTTC. Translation gives CSVVGVSGANVLTF.

V and J are TRBV7-9 and TRBJ2-3, with D hard to call. CDR3 length: 14 amino acids. Germline lookup yields CDR1 SEHNR and CDR2 FQNEAQ (reference sequence). The V gene lost 2 bases and the J gene lost 4 bases, with 10 bases spanning the gap. The CDR3 here is CASSLLRGADTQYF. For the CDR3, the DNA is TGTGCCAGCAGCTTATTACGTGGAGCAGATACGCAGTATTTT.

The chain has TRBV15 and TRBJ2-5, with TRBD2 identical over 15 bases. This CDR3 has 17 amino acids. CDR1 LNHNV and CDR2 YYDKDF come from the germline V gene (reference sequence). Losses at the gene ends were 3 bases for V and 4 bases for J; bases not matched to a gene: 6. The CDR3 loop reads CATSREPGLAGGETQYF. The CDR3 region has the DNA TGTGCCACCAGCAGGGAACCGGGACTAGCGGGAGGAGAGACCCAGTACTTC.

The V and J genes are TRBV7-2 and TRBJ2-1; no reliable D call. V was trimmed by 0 bases and J by 10 bases, leaving 13 bases between them. CDR1 and CDR2 (germline): SGHTA, FQGNSA. This CDR3 contains 14 residues. The CDR3 DNA reads as TGTGCCAGCAGCTTAGCGCAAAGGTTAACGGAGCAGTTCTTC. This codes for CASSLAQRLTEQFF.

The chain employs TRBV20-1 and TRBJ2-7, with D perhaps TRBD2 (6 bases). Germline CDR1 and CDR2: DFQATT and SNEGSKA (reference sequence). This CDR3 contains 12 residues. V was pared by 5 bases and J by 1 base, with 9 bases between. The CDR3 nucleotides read TGCAGTGCTGGGGACTTTTCCTACGAGCAGTACTTC. Translation: CSAGDFSYEQYF.

The gene calls are TRBV20-1 and TRBJ2-1, with a weak D call TRBD2 (5 bases). Trimming removed 5 bases at V and 0 bases at J, with 11 bases between. Germline V gives CDR1 DFQATT, CDR2 SNEGSKA (reference sequence). This CDR3 is built from 14 residues. CDR3 region: CSAHRDLSYNEQFF. CDR3 DNA: TGCAGTGCTCATCGGGATCTCTCCTACAATGAGCAGTTCTTC.

For the CDR3, the DNA is TGTGCGGGATCTGGGAAAGGAGACGAGCAGTACTTC. This codes for CAGSGKGDEQYF. The chain links TRBV30 to TRBJ2-7, with no clear D. The CDR3 covers 12 residues. In germline, CDR1 is GTSNPN, CDR2 SVGIG (reference sequence).

The J gene is TRBJ2-3, the V gene TRBV30; the D gene is possibly TRBD2 (6 bases). This CDR3 spans 15 amino acids. The germline gives CDR1 GTSNPN, CDR2 SVGIG (reference sequence). V was trimmed by 3 bases and J by 4 bases, leaving 17 bases between them. Here the CDR3 DNA reads TGTGCCTGGAGGAGACTAGTCGGAGTCCCAGATACGCAGTATTTT. Protein product: CAWRRLVGVPDTQYF.

V and J are TRBV11-2 and TRBJ2-1; D is unclear. CDR3 length: 12 residues. Trimming left V 5 bases short and J 9 bases short, with 11 bases between. The V gene's germline CDR1 is SGHAT and CDR2 FQNNGV. This CDR3 is CASSPTRSEQFF. The CDR3 nucleotides read TGTGCCAGCAGCCCGACCCGGTCTGAGCAGTTCTTC.

The genes are TRBV3-1 and TRBJ2-3; D not certain. Germline V lookup: CDR1 LGHDT, CDR2 YNNKEL (reference sequence). Trimming left V 1 base short and J 2 bases short, with 10 bases between. The CDR3 is made up of 15 amino acids. The CDR3 here is CASSQVSGLTDTQYF. The DNA of the CDR3 is TGTGCCAGCAGCCAAGTTTCAGGTCTCACAGATACGCAGTATTTT.

CDR3 bases: TGTGCCAGCAGTCTAAGAAGGACAGGGGGAAGTGTACGGCTAGCCAAAAACATTCAGTACTTC. Translating gives CASSLRRTGGSVRLAKNIQYF. The rearrangement links TRBV12-3 or TRBV12-4 to TRBJ2-4; 10 bases agree with TRBD1. CDR3 length: 21 amino acids. The trim removed 5 bases at V and 0 bases at J, leaving 19 bases unmatched.

The chain employs TRBV6-6 and TRBJ1-2; D not certain. The CDR3 runs to 12 residues. Germline loops: CDR1 MNHNY, CDR2 SVGAGI (reference sequence). V was shortened by 3 bases and J by 10 bases, with 12 bases between the two germline ends. CDR3 nucleotides: TGTGCCAGCAGTTATCCCCACAGTTCCTACACCTTC. The encoded protein is CASSYPHSSYTF.

A single count supports this clonotype. V is TRBV23-1 and J is TRBJ2-1; 10 bases align to TRBD2. TRBV23-1 is an ORF, with its function uncertain. The CDR3 length is 14 residues. V was pared by 9 bases and J by 7 bases, with 9 bases of the junction left unmatched. This CDR3 is CARSGTSEGNEQFF. The CDR3 DNA follows: TGCGCCAGGTCCGGGACTAGCGAGGGGAATGAGCAGTTCTTC.

This clonotype has only one observation. The chain couples TRBV25-1 to TRBJ2-1; 7 bases map to TRBD2. After removal of 3 bases from V and 4 bases from J, the junction contained 9 bases not matched to a gene. CDR1 and CDR2 from the germline V gene are MGHDK and SYGVNS. CDR3 length equals 16 residues. CDR3 amino acids: CASSEGGRGPYNEQFF. CDR3 nucleotides: TGTGCCAGCAGTGAGGGCGGGAGAGGACCTTACAATGAGCAGTTCTTC.

The chain employs TRBV12-3 or TRBV12-4 and TRBJ2-2; D is uncertain. V lost 5 bases, J lost 7 bases, and 5 bases lay in between. This CDR3 spans 11 amino acids. The CDR3 DNA reads as TGTGCCAGCAGTATCCGCGGGGAGCTGTTTTTT. This sequence encodes CASSIRGELFF.

The chain has TRBV28 and TRBJ1-2, with D hard to call. The CDR3 runs 14 residues. V lost 8 bases to trimming and J lost 4 bases, with 17 bases between them. CDR1 and CDR2 from the germline V gene are MDHEN and SYDVKM. The CDR3 coding sequence is TGTGCCAGCGGGCGGCACGAGGAAGGCTATGGCTACACCTTC. Translating gives CASGRHEEGYGYTF.

V is TRBV7-9 and J is TRBJ1-6, with D unclear. V was clipped by 5 bases and J by 7 bases, with 12 bases between them. From germline, CDR1 is SEHNR and CDR2 FQNEAQ (reference sequence). The CDR3 is 14 residues long. CDR3 coding DNA: TGTGCCAGCAGCGGGGAGGGTTGGAATTCACCCCTCCACTTT. Protein sequence: CASSGEGWNSPLHF.